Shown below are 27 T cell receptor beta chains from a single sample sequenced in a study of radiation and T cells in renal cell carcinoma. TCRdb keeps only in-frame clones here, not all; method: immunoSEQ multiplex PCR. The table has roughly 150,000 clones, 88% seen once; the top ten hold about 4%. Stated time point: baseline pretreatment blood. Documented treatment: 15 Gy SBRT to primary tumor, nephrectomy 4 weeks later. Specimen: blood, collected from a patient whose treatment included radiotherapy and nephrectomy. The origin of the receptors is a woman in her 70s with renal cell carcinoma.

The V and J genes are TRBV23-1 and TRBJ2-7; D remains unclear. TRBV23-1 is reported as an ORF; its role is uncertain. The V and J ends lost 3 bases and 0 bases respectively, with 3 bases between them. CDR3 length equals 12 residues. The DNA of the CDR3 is TGCGCCAGCAGTCAGCTCTCCTACGAGCAGTACTTC. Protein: CASSQLSYEQYF.

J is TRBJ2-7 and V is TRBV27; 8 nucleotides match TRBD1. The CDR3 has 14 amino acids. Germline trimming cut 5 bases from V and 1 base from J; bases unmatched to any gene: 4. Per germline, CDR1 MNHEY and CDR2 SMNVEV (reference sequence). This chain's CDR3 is CASSRRQGSYEQYF. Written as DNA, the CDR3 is TGTGCCAGCAGTAGGAGACAGGGGTCCTACGAGCAGTACTTC.

The CDR3 spells CAISDPFRGGGYTF. As DNA, the CDR3 is TGTGCCATCAGTGATCCCTTCCGGGGAGGTGGCTACACCTTC. This sequence joins TRBV10-3 and TRBJ1-2; D not certain. CDR1 and CDR2 from the germline V gene are ENHRY and SYGVKD. The CDR3 is 14 residues long. The germline V and J ends were trimmed by 3 bases and 7 bases, with 15 bases remaining between them.

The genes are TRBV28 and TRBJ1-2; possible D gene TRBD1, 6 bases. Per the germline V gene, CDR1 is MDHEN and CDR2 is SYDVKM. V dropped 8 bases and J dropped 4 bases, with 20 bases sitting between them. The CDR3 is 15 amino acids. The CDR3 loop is CASENRGTNSYGYTF. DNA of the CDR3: TGTGCCAGCGAAAATAGGGGGACTAATTCCTATGGCTACACCTTC.

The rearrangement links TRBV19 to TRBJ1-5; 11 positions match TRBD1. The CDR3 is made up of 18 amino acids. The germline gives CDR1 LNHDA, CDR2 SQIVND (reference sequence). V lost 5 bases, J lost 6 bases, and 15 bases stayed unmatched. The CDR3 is CASSPRTGTGGLGQPQHF. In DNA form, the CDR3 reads TGTGCCAGTAGTCCCAGAACCGGGACAGGGGGATTGGGTCAGCCCCAGCATTTT.

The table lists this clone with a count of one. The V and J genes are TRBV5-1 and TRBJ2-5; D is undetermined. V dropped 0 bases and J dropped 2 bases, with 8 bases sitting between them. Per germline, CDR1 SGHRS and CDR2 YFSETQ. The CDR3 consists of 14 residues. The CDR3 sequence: CASSLDSVQETQYF. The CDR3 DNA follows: TGCGCCAGCAGCTTGGACTCGGTACAAGAGACCCAGTACTTC.

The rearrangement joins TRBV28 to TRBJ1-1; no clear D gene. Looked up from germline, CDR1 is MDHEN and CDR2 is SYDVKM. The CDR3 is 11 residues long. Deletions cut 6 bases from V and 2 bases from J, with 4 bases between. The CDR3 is CASRQNTEAFF. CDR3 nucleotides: TGTGCCAGCAGGCAAAACACTGAAGCTTTCTTT.

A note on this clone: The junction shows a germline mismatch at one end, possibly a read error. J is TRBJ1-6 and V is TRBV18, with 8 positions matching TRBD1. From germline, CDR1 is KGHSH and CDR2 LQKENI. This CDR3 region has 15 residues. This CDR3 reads CASSPLDRVNSPLHF. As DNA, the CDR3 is TGTGCCAGCTCCCCACTGGACAGGGTTAATTCACCCCTCCACTTT.

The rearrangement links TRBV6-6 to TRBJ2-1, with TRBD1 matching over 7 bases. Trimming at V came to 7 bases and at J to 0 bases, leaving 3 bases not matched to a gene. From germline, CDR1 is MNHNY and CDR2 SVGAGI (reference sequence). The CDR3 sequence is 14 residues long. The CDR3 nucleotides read TGTGCCAGCAAATGGGACAGCTCCTACAATGAGCAGTTCTTC. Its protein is CASKWDSSYNEQFF.

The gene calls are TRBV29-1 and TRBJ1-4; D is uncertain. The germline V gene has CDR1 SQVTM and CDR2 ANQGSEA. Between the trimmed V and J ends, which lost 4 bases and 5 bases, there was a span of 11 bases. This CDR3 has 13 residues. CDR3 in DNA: TGCAGCGTTGCTTACCTCCCCAATGAAAAACTGTTTTTT. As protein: CSVAYLPNEKLFF.

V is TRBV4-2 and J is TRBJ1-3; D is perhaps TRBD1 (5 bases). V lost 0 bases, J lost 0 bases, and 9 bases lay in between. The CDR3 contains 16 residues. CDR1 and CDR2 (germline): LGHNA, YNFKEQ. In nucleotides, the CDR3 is TGTGCCAGCAGCCAAGATCGGGGCAGCTCTGGAAACACCATATATTTT. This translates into CASSQDRGSSGNTIYF.

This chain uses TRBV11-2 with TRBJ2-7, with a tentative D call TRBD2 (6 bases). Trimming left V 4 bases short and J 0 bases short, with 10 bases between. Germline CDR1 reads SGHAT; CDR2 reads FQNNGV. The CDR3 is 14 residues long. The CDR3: CASSSGGSSYEQYF. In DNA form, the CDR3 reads TGTGCCAGCAGCTCCGGGGGAAGCTCCTACGAGCAGTACTTC.

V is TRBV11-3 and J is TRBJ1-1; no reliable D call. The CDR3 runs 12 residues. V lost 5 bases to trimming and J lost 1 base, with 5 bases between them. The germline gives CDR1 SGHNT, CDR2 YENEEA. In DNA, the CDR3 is TGTGCCAGCAGCCAGTCGAACACTGAAGCTTTCTTT. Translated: CASSQSNTEAFF. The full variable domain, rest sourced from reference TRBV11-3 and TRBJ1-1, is EAGVVQSPRYKIIEKKQPVAFWCNPISGHNTLYWYLQNLGQGPELLIRYENEEAVDDSQLPKDRFSAERLKGVDSTLKIQPAELGDSAVYLCASSQSNTEAFFGQGTRLTVV.

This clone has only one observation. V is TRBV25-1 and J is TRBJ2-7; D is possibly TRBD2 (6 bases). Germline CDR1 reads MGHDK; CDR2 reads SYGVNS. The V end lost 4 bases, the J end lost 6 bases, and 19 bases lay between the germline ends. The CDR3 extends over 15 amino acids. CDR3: CASSASMPPGGEQYF. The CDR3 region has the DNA TGTGCCAGCAGTGCCTCCATGCCCCCCGGGGGCGAGCAGTACTTC.

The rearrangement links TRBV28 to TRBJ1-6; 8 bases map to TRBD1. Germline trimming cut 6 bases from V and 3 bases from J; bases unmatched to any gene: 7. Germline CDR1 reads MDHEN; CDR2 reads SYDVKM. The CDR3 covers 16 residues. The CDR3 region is CASSPTGTGYNSPLHF. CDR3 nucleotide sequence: TGTGCCAGCAGCCCAACCGGGACAGGCTATAATTCACCCCTCCACTTT.

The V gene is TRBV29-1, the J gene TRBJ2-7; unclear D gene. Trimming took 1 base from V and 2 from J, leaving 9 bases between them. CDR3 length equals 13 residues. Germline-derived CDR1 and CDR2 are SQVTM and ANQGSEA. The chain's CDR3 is CSVEVPRAYEQYF. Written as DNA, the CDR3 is TGCAGCGTTGAAGTTCCGCGCGCCTACGAGCAGTACTTC.

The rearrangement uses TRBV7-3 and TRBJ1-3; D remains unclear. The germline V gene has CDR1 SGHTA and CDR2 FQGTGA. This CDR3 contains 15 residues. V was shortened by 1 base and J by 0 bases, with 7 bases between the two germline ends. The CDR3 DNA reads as TGTGCCAGCAGCTTAAGCACTGACTCTGGAAACACCATATATTTT. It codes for CASSLSTDSGNTIYF.

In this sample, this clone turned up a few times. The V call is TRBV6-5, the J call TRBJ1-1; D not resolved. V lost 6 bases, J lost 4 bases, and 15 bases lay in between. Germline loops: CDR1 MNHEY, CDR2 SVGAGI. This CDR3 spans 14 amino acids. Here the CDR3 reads CASSLTVGSTEAFF. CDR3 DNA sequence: TGTGCCAGCAGCCTTACAGTCGGCAGCACTGAAGCTTTCTTT.

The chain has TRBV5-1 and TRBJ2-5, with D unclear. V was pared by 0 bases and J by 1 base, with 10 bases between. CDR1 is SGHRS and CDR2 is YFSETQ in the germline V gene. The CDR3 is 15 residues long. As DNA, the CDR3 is TGCGCCAGCAGCTTGGAACCGATCCTCCAAGAGACCCAGTACTTC. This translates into CASSLEPILQETQYF.

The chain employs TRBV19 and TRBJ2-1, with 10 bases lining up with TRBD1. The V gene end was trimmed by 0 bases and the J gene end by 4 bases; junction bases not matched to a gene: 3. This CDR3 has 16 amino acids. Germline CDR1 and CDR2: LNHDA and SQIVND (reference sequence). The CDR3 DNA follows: TGTGCCAGTAGTATAGAGGACAGGGGGGGGTACAATGAGCAGTTCTTC. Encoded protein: CASSIEDRGGYNEQFF.

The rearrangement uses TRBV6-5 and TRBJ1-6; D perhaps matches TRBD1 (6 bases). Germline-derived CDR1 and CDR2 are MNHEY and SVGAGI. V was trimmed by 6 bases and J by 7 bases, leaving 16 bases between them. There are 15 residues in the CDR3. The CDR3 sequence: CASRPSEGGNSPLHF. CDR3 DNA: TGTGCCAGCAGACCCAGCGAAGGGGGGAATTCACCCCTCCACTTT.

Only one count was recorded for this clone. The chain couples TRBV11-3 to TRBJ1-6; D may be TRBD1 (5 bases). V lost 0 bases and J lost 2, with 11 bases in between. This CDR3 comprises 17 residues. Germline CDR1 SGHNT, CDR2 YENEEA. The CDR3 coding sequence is TGTGCCAGCAGCTTAGATCACGGGGCCCCCTATAATTCACCCCTCCACTTT. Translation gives CASSLDHGAPYNSPLHF.

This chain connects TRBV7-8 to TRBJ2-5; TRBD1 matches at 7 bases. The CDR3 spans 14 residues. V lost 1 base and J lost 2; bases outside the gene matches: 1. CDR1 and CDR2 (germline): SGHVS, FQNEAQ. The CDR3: CASSLEQGQETQYF. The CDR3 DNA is TGTGCCAGCAGCTTAGAACAGGGGCAAGAGACCCAGTACTTC. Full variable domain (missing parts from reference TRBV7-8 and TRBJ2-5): GAGVSQSPRYKVAKRGQDVALRCDPISGHVSLFWYQQALGQGPEFLTYFQNEAQLDKSGLPSDRFFAERPEGSVSTLKIQRTQQEDSAVYLCASSLEQGQETQYFGPGTRLLVL.

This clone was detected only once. CDR3 bases: TGTGCCAGCAGTTTATTTCAGACAGGGGGAAGCTACGAGCAGTACTTC. Its translation: CASSLFQTGGSYEQYF. The chain links TRBV27 to TRBJ2-7; the match to TRBD1 covers 9 bases. With 1 base clipped from V and 3 bases from J, the junction kept 7 bases outside the gene matches. The CDR3 totals 16 residues. The germline gives CDR1 MNHEY, CDR2 SMNVEV (reference sequence).

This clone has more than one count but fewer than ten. The CDR3 reads CAWSAQNTEAFF. The DNA of the CDR3 is TGTGCCTGGAGTGCCCAGAACACTGAAGCTTTCTTT. This chain joins TRBV30 and TRBJ1-1; D is unclear. Germline V gene data show CDR1 as GTSNPN and CDR2 as SVGIG (reference sequence). The germline V and J ends were trimmed by 1 base and 1 base, with 4 bases remaining between them. The CDR3 consists of 12 residues.

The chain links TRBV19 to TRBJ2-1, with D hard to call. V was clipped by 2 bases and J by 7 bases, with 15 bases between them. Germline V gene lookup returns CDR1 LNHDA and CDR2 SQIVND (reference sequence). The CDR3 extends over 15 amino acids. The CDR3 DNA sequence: TGTGCCAGTAGTATATACCCGTCCAGAGAGAATGAGCAGTTCTTC. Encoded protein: CASSIYPSRENEQFF.

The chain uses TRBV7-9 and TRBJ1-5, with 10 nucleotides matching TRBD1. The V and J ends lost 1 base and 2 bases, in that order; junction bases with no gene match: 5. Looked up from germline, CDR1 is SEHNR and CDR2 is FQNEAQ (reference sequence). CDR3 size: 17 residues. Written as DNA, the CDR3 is TGTGCCAGCAGCTTAGGGACAGGGGGTGAGGGCAATCAGCCCCAGCATTTT. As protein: CASSLGTGGEGNQPQHF.